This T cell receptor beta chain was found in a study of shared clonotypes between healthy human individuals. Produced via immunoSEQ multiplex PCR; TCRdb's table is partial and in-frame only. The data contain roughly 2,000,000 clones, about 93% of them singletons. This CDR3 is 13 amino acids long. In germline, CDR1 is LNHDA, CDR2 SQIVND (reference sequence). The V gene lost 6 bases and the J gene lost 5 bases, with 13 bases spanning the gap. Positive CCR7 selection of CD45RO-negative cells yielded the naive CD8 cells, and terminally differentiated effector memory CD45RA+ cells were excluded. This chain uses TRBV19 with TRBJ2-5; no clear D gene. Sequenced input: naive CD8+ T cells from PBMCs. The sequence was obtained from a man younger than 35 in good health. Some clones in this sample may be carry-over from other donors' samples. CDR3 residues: CASRAVGSETQYF. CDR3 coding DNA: TGTGCCAGTAGGGCCGTTGGTAGCGAGACCCAGTACTTC.